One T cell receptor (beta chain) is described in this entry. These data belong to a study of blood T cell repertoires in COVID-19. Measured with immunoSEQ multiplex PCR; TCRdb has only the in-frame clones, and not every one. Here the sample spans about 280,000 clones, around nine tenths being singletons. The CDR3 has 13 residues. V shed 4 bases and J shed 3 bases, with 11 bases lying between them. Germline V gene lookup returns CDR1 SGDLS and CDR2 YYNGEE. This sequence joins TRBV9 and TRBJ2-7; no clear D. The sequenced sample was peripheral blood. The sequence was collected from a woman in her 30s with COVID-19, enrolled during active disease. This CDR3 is CASSPQNSYEQYF. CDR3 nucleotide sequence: TGTGCCAGCAGCCCCCAAAATAGCTACGAGCAGTACTTC.